Listed here are 17 T cell receptor beta chains from one sample, sequenced in a study of CD8+ T cells in alopecia areata. Once RNA had been extracted, it was reverse transcribed into cDNA to act as the sequencing template. Profiled with immunoSEQ multiplex PCR; TCRdb holds only in-frame clones, not every one. Of tens of thousands of clones listed, 29% are singletons. Described treatment: oral pan-JAK inhibitor, 5-10 mg twice daily. The source was CD8+ T cells sorted from blood, collected at week 4, from a patient treated with tofacitinib. The receptors derive from a human donor with alopecia areata.

The chain recombines TRBV11-2 with TRBJ2-7; tentative D call: TRBD2 (6 bases). This CDR3 is 14 amino acids long. V was shortened by 3 bases and J by 5 bases, with 14 bases between the two germline ends. Germline lookup yields CDR1 SGHAT and CDR2 FQNNGV. The CDR3 loop reads CASSFNRTSNEQYF. CDR3 nucleotides: TGTGCCAGCAGCTTTAATCGAACTAGCAACGAGCAGTACTTC. The full variable domain, rest sourced from reference TRBV11-2 and TRBJ2-7, is EAGVAQSPRYKIIEKRQSVAFWCNPISGHATLYWYQQILGQGPKLLIQFQNNGVVDDSQLPKDRFSAERLKGVDSTLKIQPAKLEDSAVYLCASSFNRTSNEQYFGPGTRLTVT.

This clone was observed a single time. This sequence joins TRBV4-1 and TRBJ1-2; the D gene is possibly TRBD1 (5 bases). V lost 4 bases and J lost 9, with 15 bases in between. The CDR3 consists of 13 residues. Germline V gene lookup returns CDR1 MGHRA and CDR2 YSYEKL. This CDR3 is CASSPGTNHRYTF. The DNA for the CDR3 is TGCGCCAGCAGCCCGGGGACGAACCATCGCTACACCTTC.

The V and J genes are TRBV29-1 and TRBJ2-3; no clear D. CDR1 and CDR2 from the germline V gene are SQVTM and ANQGSEA. This CDR3 has 13 residues. V was cut by 8 bases and J by 6 bases, with 18 bases left in between. The CDR3 spells CSTDPEVSDTQYF. In nucleotides, the CDR3 is TGCAGCACGGACCCTGAGGTTTCGGATACGCAGTATTTT.

The V call is TRBV5-1, the J call TRBJ2-3; 13 bases match TRBD2. Germline-derived CDR1 and CDR2 are SGHRS and YFSETQ. The trim removed 3 bases at V and 4 bases at J, leaving 8 bases unmatched. The CDR3 is made up of 17 amino acids. The CDR3 protein is CASSSGLAGANSDTQYF. As DNA, the CDR3 is TGCGCCAGCAGCTCCGGACTAGCGGGAGCTAATTCAGATACGCAGTATTTT.

This clone appeared a few times. The gene calls are TRBV11-2 and TRBJ2-5, with D unclear. Trimming took off 5 bases at V and 4 bases at J, with 8 bases between the two ends. Germline CDR1 and CDR2: SGHAT and FQNNGV. The CDR3 runs to 12 residues. CDR3 nucleotides: TGTGCCAGCAGCCCCTCGGGAGAGACCCAGTACTTC. Translating it yields CASSPSGETQYF.

Here the CDR3 reads CASSPPAGSYGYTF. CDR3 DNA: TGCGCCAGCAGCCCTCCAGCAGGGAGCTATGGCTACACCTTC. V is TRBV4-1 and J is TRBJ1-2, with D possibly being TRBD1 (5 bases). The germline gives CDR1 MGHRA, CDR2 YSYEKL. V gave up 4 bases and J gave up 4 bases, with 13 bases separating them. The CDR3 runs to 14 residues.

The chain links TRBV29-1 to TRBJ1-2; no clear D gene. This CDR3 contains 13 residues. Germline V gene sequence: CDR1 SQVTM, CDR2 ANQGSEA. V shed 3 bases and J shed 1 base, with 9 bases lying between them. CDR3 protein: CSVETDVNYGYTF. Written as DNA, the CDR3 is TGCAGCGTTGAGACGGATGTTAACTATGGCTACACCTTC. The full variable domain, in which reference TRBV29-1 and TRBJ1-2 provide the parts outside the CDR3, is SAVISQKPSRDICQRGTSLTIQCQVDSQVTMMFWYRQQPGQSLTLIATANQGSEATYESGFVIDKFPISRPNLTFSTLTVSNMSPEDSSIYLCSVETDVNYGYTFGSGTRLTVV.

This sequence joins TRBV30 and TRBJ1-5; D uncertain. Trimming pared 3 bases from V and 5 bases from J, leaving 11 bases between. CDR3 length: 13 residues. CDR1 is GTSNPN, CDR2 SVGIG, per germline (reference sequence). This CDR3 is CAWSPFSHQPQHF. As DNA, the CDR3 is TGTGCCTGGAGCCCATTCAGCCATCAGCCCCAGCATTTT.

The chain joins TRBV30 to TRBJ2-1, with TRBD2 identical over 13 bases. CDR3 length: 17 amino acids. V shed 0 bases and J 7 bases; nucleotides not matched to a gene: 9. From germline, CDR1 is GTSNPN and CDR2 SVGIG (reference sequence). The CDR3 loop reads CAWSVGLAGVPGNEQFF. The CDR3 region has the DNA TGTGCCTGGAGTGTCGGACTAGCGGGAGTACCGGGGAATGAGCAGTTCTTC.

The chain links TRBV27 to TRBJ1-2; possibly TRBD1 for D (5 bases). The germline CDR1 and CDR2 sequences are MNHEY and SMNVEV (reference sequence). Trimming pared 3 bases from V and 7 bases from J, leaving 18 bases between. This CDR3 region has 15 residues. The CDR3 DNA reads TGTGCCAGCAGTTTTTCCGGGACCGCGATCGGTGGCTACACCTTC. Its translation: CASSFSGTAIGGYTF.

With regard to this clone: The same CDR3 also results from other DNA sequences found in this sample. The chain links TRBV29-1 to TRBJ1-1; D uncertain. This CDR3 comprises 11 residues. Germline values: CDR1 SQVTM, CDR2 ANQGSEA. The V gene lost 4 bases and the J gene lost 1 base, with 4 bases spanning the gap. CDR3 nucleotides: TGCAGCGTTGGCAGGAACACTGAAGCTTTCTTT. Amino acid sequence: CSVGRNTEAFF.

The chain combines TRBV28 with TRBJ2-1; TRBD2 might be the D (7 bases). The CDR3 is made up of 13 amino acids. CDR1 MDHEN and CDR2 SYDVKM come from the germline V gene. The germline V and J ends were trimmed by 8 bases and 6 bases, with 14 bases remaining between them. The DNA of the CDR3 is TGTGCCAGCGGCAGGGGAGGGATCAATGAGCAGTTCTTC. Protein: CASGRGGINEQFF. Full variable domain (outside the CDR3, taken from reference TRBV28 and TRBJ2-1): DVKVTQSSRYLVKRTGEKVFLECVQDMDHENMFWYRQDPGLGLRLIYFSYDVKMKEKGDIPEGYSVSREKKERFSLILESASTNQTSMYLCASGRGGINEQFFGPGTRLTVL.

This clone was observed a single time. The identical CDR3 is also encoded by other nucleotide sequences in the sample. This chain joins TRBV29-1 and TRBJ2-7, with D maybe TRBD1 (5 bases). Per germline, CDR1 SQVTM and CDR2 ANQGSEA. The CDR3 sequence is 13 residues long. The V and J ends lost 3 bases and 2 bases respectively, with 11 bases between them. CDR3 in amino acids: CSVEGRAPYEQYF. The CDR3 DNA reads as TGCAGCGTTGAGGGCAGGGCGCCCTACGAGCAGTACTTC.

V and J are TRBV30 and TRBJ2-7, with 10 bases fitting TRBD1. The trim removed 0 bases at V and 5 bases at J, leaving 4 bases unmatched. The CDR3 has 14 amino acids. CDR1 is GTSNPN, CDR2 SVGIG, per germline (reference sequence). CDR3 residues: CAWSVGQGFNEQYF. CDR3 bases: TGTGCCTGGAGTGTGGGACAGGGGTTCAACGAGCAGTACTTC.

This clone was seen more than once but under ten times. A far larger clone is one base from this, pointing to a likely read error. This sequence joins TRBV5-1 and TRBJ1-1; D uncertain. The CDR3 consists of 11 residues. The V end lost 0 bases, the J end lost 6 bases, and 3 bases lay between the germline ends. Looked up from germline, CDR1 is SGHRS and CDR2 is YFSETQ. The CDR3 bases are TGCGCCAGCAGCTTGGGTTCTGAAGCTTTCTTT. Its protein is CASSLGSEAFF.

The chain employs TRBV6-5 and TRBJ2-1, with 14 nucleotides matching TRBD2. There are 15 residues in the CDR3. Germline loops: CDR1 MNHEY, CDR2 SVGAGI. Losses at the gene ends were 6 bases for V and 9 bases for J; bases not matched to a gene: 7. Here the CDR3 reads CASRSGTSGSIEQFF. CDR3 DNA sequence: TGTGCCAGCAGGTCTGGGACTAGCGGGAGTATTGAGCAGTTCTTC.

J is TRBJ1-1 and V is TRBV5-1; a possible D gene is TRBD1 (6 bases). The germline V and J ends were trimmed by 3 bases and 5 bases, with 8 bases remaining between them. Per germline, CDR1 SGHRS and CDR2 YFSETQ. The CDR3 covers 12 residues. The chain's CDR3 is CASSYTGTEAFF. In nucleotides, the CDR3 is TGCGCCAGCAGCTACACAGGGACTGAAGCTTTCTTT.